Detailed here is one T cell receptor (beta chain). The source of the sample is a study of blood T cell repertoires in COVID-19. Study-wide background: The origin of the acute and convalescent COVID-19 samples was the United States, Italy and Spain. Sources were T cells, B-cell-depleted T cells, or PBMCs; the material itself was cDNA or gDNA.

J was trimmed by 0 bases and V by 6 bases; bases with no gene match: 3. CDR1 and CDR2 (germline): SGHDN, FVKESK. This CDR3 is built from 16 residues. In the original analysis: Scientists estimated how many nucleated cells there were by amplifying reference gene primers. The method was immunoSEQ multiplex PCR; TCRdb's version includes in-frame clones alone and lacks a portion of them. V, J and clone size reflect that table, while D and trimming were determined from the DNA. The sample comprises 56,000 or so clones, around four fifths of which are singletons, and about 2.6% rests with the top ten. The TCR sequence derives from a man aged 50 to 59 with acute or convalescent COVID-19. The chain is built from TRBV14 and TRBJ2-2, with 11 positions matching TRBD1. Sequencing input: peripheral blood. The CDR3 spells CASRGQGGSNTGELFF. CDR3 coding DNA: TGTGCCAGCAGGGGACAGGGGGGATCGAACACCGGGGAGCTGTTTTTT.